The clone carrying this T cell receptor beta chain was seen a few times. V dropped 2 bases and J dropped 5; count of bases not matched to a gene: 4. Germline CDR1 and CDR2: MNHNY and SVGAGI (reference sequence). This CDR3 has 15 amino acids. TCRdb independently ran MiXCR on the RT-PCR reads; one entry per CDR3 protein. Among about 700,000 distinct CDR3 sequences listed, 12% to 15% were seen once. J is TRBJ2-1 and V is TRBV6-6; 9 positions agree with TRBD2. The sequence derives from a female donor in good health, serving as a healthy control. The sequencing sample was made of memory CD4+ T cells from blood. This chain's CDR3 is CASSYGSGGNNEQFF. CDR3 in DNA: TGTGCCAGCAGTTACGGTAGCGGGGGTAACAATGAGCAGTTCTTC.